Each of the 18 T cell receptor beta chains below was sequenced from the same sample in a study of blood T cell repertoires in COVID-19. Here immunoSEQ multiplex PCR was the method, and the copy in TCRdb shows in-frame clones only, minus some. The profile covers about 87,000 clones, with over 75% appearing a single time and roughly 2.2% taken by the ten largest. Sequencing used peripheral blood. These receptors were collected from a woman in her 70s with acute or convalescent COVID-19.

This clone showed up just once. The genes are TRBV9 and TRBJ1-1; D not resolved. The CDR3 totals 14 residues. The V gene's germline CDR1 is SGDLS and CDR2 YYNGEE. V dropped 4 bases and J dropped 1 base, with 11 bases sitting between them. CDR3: CASSSGGPNTEAFF. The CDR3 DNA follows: TGTGCCAGCAGCTCTGGCGGGCCGAACACTGAAGCTTTCTTT.

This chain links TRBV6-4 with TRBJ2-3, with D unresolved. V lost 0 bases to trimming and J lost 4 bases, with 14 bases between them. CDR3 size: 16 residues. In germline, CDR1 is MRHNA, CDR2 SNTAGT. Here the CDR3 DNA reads TGTGCCAGCAGTGACTCGGGTAGTTCGAGGCCAGATACGCAGTATTTT. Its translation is CASSDSGSSRPDTQYF.

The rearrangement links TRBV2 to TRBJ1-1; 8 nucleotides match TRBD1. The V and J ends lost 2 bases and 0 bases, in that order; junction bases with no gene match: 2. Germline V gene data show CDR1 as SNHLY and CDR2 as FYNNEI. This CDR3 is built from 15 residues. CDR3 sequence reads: CASSEQGAVNTEAFF. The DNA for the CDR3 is TGTGCCAGCAGTGAACAGGGGGCGGTGAACACTGAAGCTTTCTTT.

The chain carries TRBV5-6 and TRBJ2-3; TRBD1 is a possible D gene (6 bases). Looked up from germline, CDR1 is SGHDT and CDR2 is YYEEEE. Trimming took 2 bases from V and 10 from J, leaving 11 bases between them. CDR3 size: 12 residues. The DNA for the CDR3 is TGTGCCAGCAGCTTCGGACAGAGCTCGCAGTATTTT. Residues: CASSFGQSSQYF.

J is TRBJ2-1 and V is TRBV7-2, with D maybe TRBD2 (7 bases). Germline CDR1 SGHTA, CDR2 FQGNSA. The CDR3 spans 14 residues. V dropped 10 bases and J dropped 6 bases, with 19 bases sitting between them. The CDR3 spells CATRPGGSVNEQFF. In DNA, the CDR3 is TGTGCCACACGGCCGGGGGGCTCAGTCAATGAGCAGTTCTTC.

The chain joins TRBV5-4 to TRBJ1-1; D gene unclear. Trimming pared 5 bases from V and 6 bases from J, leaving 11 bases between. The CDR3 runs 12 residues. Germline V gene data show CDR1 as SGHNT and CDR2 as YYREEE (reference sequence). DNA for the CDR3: TGTGCCAGCAGTTTTCCGGGAGCTGAAGCTTTCTTT. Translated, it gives CASSFPGAEAFF.

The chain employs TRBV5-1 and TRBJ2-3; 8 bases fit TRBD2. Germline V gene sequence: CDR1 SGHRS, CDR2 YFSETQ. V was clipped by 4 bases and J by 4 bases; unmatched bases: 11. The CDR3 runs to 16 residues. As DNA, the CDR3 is TGCGCCAGCAGCGCCGCGTTTACGGGGGGGCCAGATACGCAGTATTTT. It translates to CASSAAFTGGPDTQYF.

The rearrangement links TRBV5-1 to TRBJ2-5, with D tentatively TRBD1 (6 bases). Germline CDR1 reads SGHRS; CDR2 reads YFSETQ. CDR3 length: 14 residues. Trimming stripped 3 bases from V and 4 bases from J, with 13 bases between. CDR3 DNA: TGCGCCAGCAGCTGGGGGCAGGGGAGAGAGACCCAGTACTTC. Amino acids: CASSWGQGRETQYF.

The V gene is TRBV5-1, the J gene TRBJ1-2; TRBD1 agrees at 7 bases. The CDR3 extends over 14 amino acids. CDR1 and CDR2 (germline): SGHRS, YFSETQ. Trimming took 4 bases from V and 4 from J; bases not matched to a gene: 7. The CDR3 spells CASSPTGDGYGYTF. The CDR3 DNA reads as TGCGCCAGCAGCCCTACAGGGGACGGCTATGGCTACACCTTC.

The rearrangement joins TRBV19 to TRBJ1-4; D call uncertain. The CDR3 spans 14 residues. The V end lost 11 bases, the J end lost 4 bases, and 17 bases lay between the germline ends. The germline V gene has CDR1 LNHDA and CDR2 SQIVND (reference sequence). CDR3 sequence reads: CAASVAEDNEKLFF. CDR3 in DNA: TGTGCCGCCTCCGTGGCAGAGGATAATGAAAAACTGTTTTTT.

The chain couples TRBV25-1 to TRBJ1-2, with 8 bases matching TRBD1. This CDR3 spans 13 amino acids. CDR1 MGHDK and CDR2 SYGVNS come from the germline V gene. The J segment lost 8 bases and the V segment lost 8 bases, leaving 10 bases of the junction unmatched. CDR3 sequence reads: CASWGQGANGYTF. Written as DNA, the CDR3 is TGTGCCAGCTGGGGCCAGGGGGCTAACGGCTACACCTTC.

The CDR3 DNA reads as TGTGCCAGCAGCTTGGAAGCCGGGAACACTGAAGCTTTCTTT. This encodes CASSLEAGNTEAFF. This chain joins TRBV5-5 and TRBJ1-1; D gene unclear. This CDR3 comprises 14 residues. Germline CDR1 SGHKS, CDR2 YYEKEE (reference sequence). The V end was cut by 0 bases, the J end by 1 base, with 7 bases between.

The CDR3 nucleotides read TGTGCCAGCAGCTCCACAGGTGGGGGGGAGCTGTTTTTT. Encoded protein: CASSSTGGGELFF. V and J are TRBV7-8 and TRBJ2-2, with a tentative D call TRBD1 (5 bases). Trimming stripped 4 bases from V and 8 bases from J, with 11 bases between. The CDR3 totals 13 residues. Germline CDR1 is SGHVS and CDR2 is FQNEAQ.

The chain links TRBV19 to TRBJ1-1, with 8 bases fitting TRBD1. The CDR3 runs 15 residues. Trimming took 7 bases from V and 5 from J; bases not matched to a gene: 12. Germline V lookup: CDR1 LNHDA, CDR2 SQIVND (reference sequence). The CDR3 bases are TGTGCCAGTACCGGGACAGGAAGGGGGGTAACTGAAGCTTTCTTT. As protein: CASTGTGRGVTEAFF.

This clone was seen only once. The CDR3 DNA reads as TGTGCCATCAGTGAATCCGCAGGGCACACCGGGGAGCTGTTTTTT. Amino acids: CAISESAGHTGELFF. This sequence joins TRBV10-3 and TRBJ2-2, with D perhaps matching TRBD1 (5 bases). Trimming stripped 3 bases from V and 3 bases from J, with 11 bases between. This CDR3 has 15 amino acids. The V gene's germline CDR1 is ENHRY and CDR2 SYGVKD.

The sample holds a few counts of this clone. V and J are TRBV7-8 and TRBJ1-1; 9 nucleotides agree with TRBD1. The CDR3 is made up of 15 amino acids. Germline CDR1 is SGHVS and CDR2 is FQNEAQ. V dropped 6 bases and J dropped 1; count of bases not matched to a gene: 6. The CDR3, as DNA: TGTGCCAGCAGATCACAGGGGGCGTCGAACACTGAAGCTTTCTTT. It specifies CASRSQGASNTEAFF. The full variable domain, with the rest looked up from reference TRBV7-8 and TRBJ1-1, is GAGVSQSPRYKVAKRGQDVALRCDPISGHVSLFWYQQALGQGPEFLTYFQNEAQLDKSGLPSDRFFAERPEGSVSTLKIQRTQQEDSAVYLCASRSQGASNTEAFFGQGTRLTVV.

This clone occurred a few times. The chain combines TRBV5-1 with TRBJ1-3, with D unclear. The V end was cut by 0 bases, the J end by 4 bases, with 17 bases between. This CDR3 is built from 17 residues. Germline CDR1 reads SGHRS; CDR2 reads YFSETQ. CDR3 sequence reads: CASSLGHGRVTGNTIYF. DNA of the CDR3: TGCGCCAGCAGCTTGGGTCACGGTCGGGTAACCGGAAACACCATATATTTT.

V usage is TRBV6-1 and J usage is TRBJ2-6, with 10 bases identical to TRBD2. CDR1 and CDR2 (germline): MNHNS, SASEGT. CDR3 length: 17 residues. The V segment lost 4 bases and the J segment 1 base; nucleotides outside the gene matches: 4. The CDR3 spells CASSVLAGLSGANVLTF. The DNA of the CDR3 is TGTGCCAGCAGTGTACTAGCGGGGCTGTCTGGGGCCAACGTCCTGACTTTC.